The source of this TCR beta chain is a study of blood T cells in healthy people across ages. Study outcomes and limitations: Older age coincided with a roughly linear decline in TCR beta diversity per million T cells.

This clonotype was seen a few times. Its antigen remains unknown. V shed 7 bases and J 5 bases; nucleotides not matched to a gene: 5. This CDR3 is built from 13 residues. PCR was performed a second time for about 6 to 12 cycles using a sample-barcoded 5' primer and a J-beta primer mix. Via MiXCR, TCRdb re-called the 5' RACE reads, giving one row per CDR3 protein. The data hold around 800,000 distinct CDR3 sequences, with about 59% observed a single time. Sequencing was done on a sample of blood. The genes are TRBV12-3 or TRBV12-4 and TRBJ2-5; 9 bases are a match to TRBD1. The TCR was taken from a man aged 25-45 years in good health. Here the CDR3 reads CASTRTGGETQYF. CDR3 DNA: TGTGCCAGCACCAGAACAGGGGGCGAGACCCAGTACTTC.